This T cell receptor (beta chain) is drawn from a study of OX40 agonist ivuxolimab in advanced cancers. Overall study findings and caveats: Expanded clones belonging to CD8+ T cells outnumbered, on average, those of CD4+.

The CDR3 loop spans 16 amino acids. Germline CDR1 reads LNHDA; CDR2 reads SQIVND (reference sequence). The trim removed 5 bases at V and 5 bases at J, leaving 14 bases unmatched. This clone was seen only once. Its target is not known. Clones were sequenced by immunoSEQ multiplex PCR, and TCRdb holds only the in-frame ones, with some missing. This table holds roughly 7,000 clones, roughly 76% found once. The receptor was isolated from an adult with an advanced solid tumor such as melanoma, head and neck, liver or kidney cancer. The genes are TRBV19 and TRBJ2-7; 8 bases line up with TRBD1. The material sequenced was CD4+ or CD8+ T cells sorted from blood, taken in a trial of the OX40 agonist ivuxolimab. DNA of the CDR3: TGTGCCAGTAGTGAGCCAGGGGTGGGGACAGGAGACGAGCAGTACTTC. It yields the protein CASSEPGVGTGDEQYF.